The 12 T cell receptor beta chains reported below all come from one sample, sequenced in a study of OX40 agonist ivuxolimab in advanced cancers. Libraries were prepared by immunoSEQ multiplex PCR; TCRdb keeps only in-frame clonotypes and omits some of them. The table records 70,000 or so clones, approximately 90% of them present only once. This sample comprised CD4+ or CD8+ T cells sorted from blood, obtained in a trial of the OX40 agonist ivuxolimab. The receptors come from an adult with an advanced solid tumor such as melanoma, head and neck, liver or kidney cancer.

The chain is built from TRBV4-2 and TRBJ2-3; D gene uncertain. The germline gives CDR1 LGHNA, CDR2 YNFKEQ. CDR3 length: 16 residues. Deletions cut 2 bases from V and 2 bases from J, with 14 bases between. The CDR3 DNA is TGTGCCAGCAGCCAAACCCGGACGGTACCCACAGATACGCAGTATTTT. Translating gives CASSQTRTVPTDTQYF.

The table lists this clone with a few counts. The rearrangement joins TRBV30 to TRBJ2-7; a weak D match, TRBD1 (6 bases). CDR1 and CDR2 from the germline V gene are GTSNPN and SVGIG (reference sequence). The CDR3 sequence is 15 residues long. The V gene lost 3 bases and the J gene lost 4 bases, with 19 bases spanning the gap. CDR3 protein: CAWRPPTGWGYEQYF. In nucleotides, the CDR3 is TGTGCCTGGAGACCCCCGACAGGATGGGGTTACGAGCAGTACTTC.

The V gene is TRBV2, the J gene TRBJ2-7; the D gene is possibly TRBD2 (6 bases). CDR3 size: 16 residues. Trimming took off 4 bases at V and 3 bases at J, with 19 bases between the two ends. Germline lookup yields CDR1 SNHLY and CDR2 FYNNEI. This chain's CDR3 is CASSVQPPTSSYEQYF. The CDR3 DNA reads TGTGCCAGCAGTGTTCAGCCCCCAACTAGCAGCTACGAGCAGTACTTC.

V gene TRBV6-5 combines with J gene TRBJ1-2; tentative D call: TRBD1 (5 bases). This CDR3 contains 13 residues. Germline V gene sequence: CDR1 MNHEY, CDR2 SVGAGI. Trimming took off 2 bases at V and 4 bases at J, with 8 bases between the two ends. This chain's CDR3 is CASSYDDSYGYTF. In DNA form, the CDR3 reads TGTGCCAGCAGTTACGATGACAGCTATGGCTACACCTTC.

Comment on this clone: The same CDR3 arises from other DNA sequences in this sample as well. The chain joins TRBV14 to TRBJ2-1, with D possibly matching TRBD1 (5 bases). Germline lookup yields CDR1 SGHDN and CDR2 FVKESK. Between the trimmed V and J ends, which lost 1 base and 10 bases, there was a span of 14 bases. This CDR3 has 14 residues. DNA for the CDR3: TGTGCCAGCAGCCAAGGCGGAAGGGGCAACGAGCAGTTCTTC. Translating gives CASSQGGRGNEQFF. Together with reference TRBV14 and TRBJ2-1, the CDR3 gives the full variable domain: EAGVTQFPSHSVIEKGQTVTLRCDPISGHDNLYWYRRVMGKEIKFLLHFVKESKQDESGMPNNRFLAERTGGTYSTLKVQPAELEDSGVYFCASSQGGRGNEQFFGPGTRLTVL.

The J gene is TRBJ2-5, the V gene TRBV9, with 7 positions matching TRBD1. The CDR3 consists of 15 residues. The V segment lost 4 bases and the J segment 3 bases; nucleotides outside the gene matches: 9. Germline V gene sequence: CDR1 SGDLS, CDR2 YYNGEE. CDR3 sequence: CASSPRDSLKETQYF. CDR3 nucleotides: TGTGCCAGCAGCCCTCGGGACAGCCTTAAAGAGACCCAGTACTTC.

This clone occurred once. J is TRBJ1-1 and V is TRBV2, with D perhaps matching TRBD1 (5 bases). From germline, CDR1 is SNHLY and CDR2 FYNNEI. This CDR3 is 15 amino acids long. V dropped 4 bases and J dropped 0 bases, with 12 bases sitting between them. The CDR3 is CASSVVRVLNTEAFF. For the CDR3, the DNA is TGTGCCAGCAGTGTAGTCAGGGTTTTGAACACTGAAGCTTTCTTT.

In DNA form, the CDR3 reads TGTGCCAGTAGTAACGTCTTCCGGGACGGCTACACCTTC. Protein sequence: CASSNVFRDGYTF. V gene TRBV19 combines with J gene TRBJ1-2; D possibly corresponds to TRBD1 (5 bases). V gave up 4 bases and J gave up 8 bases, with 14 bases separating them. This CDR3 is built from 13 residues. Germline values: CDR1 LNHDA, CDR2 SQIVND (reference sequence). The whole variable domain, remainder taken from reference TRBV19 and TRBJ1-2, is DGGITQSPKYLFRKEGQNVTLSCEQNLNHDAMYWYRQDPGQGLRLIYYSQIVNDFQKGDIAEGYSVSREKKESFPLTVTSAQKNPTAFYLCASSNVFRDGYTFGSGTRLTVV.

Comments on this clone: The junction departs from germline at one end; a sequencing error may be responsible. This chain joins TRBV7-3 and TRBJ1-5; 8 bases are a match to TRBD1. The CDR3 totals 15 residues. Germline CDR1 is SGHTA and CDR2 is FQGTGA. CDR3 in amino acids: CAGSITGGGNQPQHF. The CDR3 DNA reads as TGTGCCGGCAGCATTACAGGGGGAGGCAATCAGCCCCAGCATTTT.

This chain uses TRBV2 with TRBJ2-3, with a weak D call TRBD1 (6 bases). The CDR3 sequence is 14 residues long. Trimming removed 8 bases from V and 2 bases from J, with 14 bases in between. Germline V lookup: CDR1 SNHLY, CDR2 FYNNEI. For the CDR3, the DNA is TGTGCCAGCGGAGAGGGGACATCCACAGATACGCAGTATTTT. It specifies CASGEGTSTDTQYF.

In this sample, this clone turned up a few times. The V and J genes are TRBV5-5 and TRBJ1-2, with TRBD1 as a possible D gene (6 bases). V was trimmed by 1 base and J by 4 bases, leaving 14 bases between them. The CDR3 has 15 residues. Germline V lookup: CDR1 SGHKS, CDR2 YYEKEE (reference sequence). CDR3 residues: CASSLTGSSSYGYTF. Here the CDR3 DNA reads TGTGCCAGCAGCTTGACAGGGAGTAGTAGCTATGGCTACACCTTC.

The CDR3 coding sequence is TGTGCCAGCAGCCCCCGACAGGGAACCTACGAGCAGTACTTC. Protein: CASSPRQGTYEQYF. V usage is TRBV7-8 and J usage is TRBJ2-7; 7 bases agree with TRBD1. The CDR3 sequence is 14 residues long. V shed 5 bases, J shed 2 bases, and the junction held 6 bases outside the gene matches. CDR1 is SGHVS, CDR2 FQNEAQ, per germline.